This T cell receptor beta chain was captured by sequencing in a study of T cells of healthy individuals. The sample holds many counts of this clonotype. The ends lost 4 bases at V and 5 bases at J; junction bases unmatched: 10. Germline V gene sequence: CDR1 SGHRS, CDR2 YFSETQ. The CDR3 extends over 15 amino acids. TCRdb re-called the 5' RACE reads with MiXCR, one entry per CDR3 protein. The sample yields about 53,000 distinct CDR3 sequences, about 15% seen once. This TCR came from a human donor in good health. V is TRBV5-1 and J is TRBJ2-7, with 9 nucleotides matching TRBD1. The CDR3 sequence is CASSVTGGGSNEQYF. CDR3 bases: TGCGCCAGCAGCGTCACAGGGGGCGGCAGTAACGAGCAGTACTTC.